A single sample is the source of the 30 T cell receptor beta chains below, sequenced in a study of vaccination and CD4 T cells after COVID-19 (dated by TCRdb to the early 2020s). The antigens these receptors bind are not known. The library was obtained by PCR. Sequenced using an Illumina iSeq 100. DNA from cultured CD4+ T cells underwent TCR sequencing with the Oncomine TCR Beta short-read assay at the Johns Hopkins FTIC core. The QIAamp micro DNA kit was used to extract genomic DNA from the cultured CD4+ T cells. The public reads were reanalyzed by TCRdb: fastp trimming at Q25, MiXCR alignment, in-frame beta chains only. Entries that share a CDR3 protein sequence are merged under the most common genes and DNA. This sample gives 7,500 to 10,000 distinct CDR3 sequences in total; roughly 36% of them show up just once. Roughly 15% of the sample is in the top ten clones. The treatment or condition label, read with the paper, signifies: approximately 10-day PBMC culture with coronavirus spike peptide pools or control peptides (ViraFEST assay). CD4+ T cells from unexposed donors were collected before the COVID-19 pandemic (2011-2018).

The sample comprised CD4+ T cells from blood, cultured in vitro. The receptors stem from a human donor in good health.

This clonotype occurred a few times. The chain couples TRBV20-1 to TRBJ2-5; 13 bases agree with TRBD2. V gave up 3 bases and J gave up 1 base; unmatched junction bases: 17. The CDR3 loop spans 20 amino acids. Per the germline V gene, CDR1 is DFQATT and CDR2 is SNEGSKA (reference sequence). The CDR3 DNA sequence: TGCAGTGCTAGCGGGTTGGGCGGACTAGCGGGAGAGGGCGTCCAAGAGACCCAGTACTTC. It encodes CSASGLGGLAGEGVQETQYF.

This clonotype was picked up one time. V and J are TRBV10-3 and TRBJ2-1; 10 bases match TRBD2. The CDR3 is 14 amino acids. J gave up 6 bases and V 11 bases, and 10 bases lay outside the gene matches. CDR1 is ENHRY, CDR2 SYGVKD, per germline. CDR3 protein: CASLGASGSNEQFF. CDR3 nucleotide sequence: TGTGCCTCCCTTGGGGCTAGCGGGAGCAATGAGCAGTTCTTC.

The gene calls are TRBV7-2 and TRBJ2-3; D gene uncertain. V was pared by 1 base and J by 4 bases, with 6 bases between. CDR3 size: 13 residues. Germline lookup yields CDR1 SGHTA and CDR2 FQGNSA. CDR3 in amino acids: CASSLGAADTQYF. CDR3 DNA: TGTGCCAGCAGCTTAGGGGCCGCAGATACGCAGTATTTT.

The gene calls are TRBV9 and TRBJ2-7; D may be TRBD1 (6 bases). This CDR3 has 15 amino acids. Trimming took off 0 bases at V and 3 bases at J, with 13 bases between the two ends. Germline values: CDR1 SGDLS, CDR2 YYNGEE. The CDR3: CASSVAQGRGYEQYF. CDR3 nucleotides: TGTGCCAGCAGCGTAGCACAGGGTCGAGGCTACGAGCAGTACTTC.

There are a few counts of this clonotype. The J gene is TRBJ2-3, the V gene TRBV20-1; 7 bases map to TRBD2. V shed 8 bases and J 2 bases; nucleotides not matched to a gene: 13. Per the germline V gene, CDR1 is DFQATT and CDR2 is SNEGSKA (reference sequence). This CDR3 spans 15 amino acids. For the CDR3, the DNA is TGCAGTCCTCAGTCCGGTAGCGGGTCCACAGATACGCAGTATTTT. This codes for CSPQSGSGSTDTQYF.

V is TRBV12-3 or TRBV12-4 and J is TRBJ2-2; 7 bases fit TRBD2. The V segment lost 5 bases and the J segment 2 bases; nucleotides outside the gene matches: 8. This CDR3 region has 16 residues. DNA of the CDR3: TGTGCCAGCAGTAAGGGGACTAACCTAAACACCGGGGAGCTGTTTTTT. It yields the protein CASSKGTNLNTGELFF.

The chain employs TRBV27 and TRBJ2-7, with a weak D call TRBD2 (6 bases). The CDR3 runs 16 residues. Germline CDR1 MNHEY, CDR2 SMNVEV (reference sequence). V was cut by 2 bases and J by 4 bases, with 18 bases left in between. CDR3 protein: CASSLLGTLSGYEQYF. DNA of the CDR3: TGTGCCAGCAGTTTACTTGGGACCCTGAGCGGGTACGAGCAGTACTTC.

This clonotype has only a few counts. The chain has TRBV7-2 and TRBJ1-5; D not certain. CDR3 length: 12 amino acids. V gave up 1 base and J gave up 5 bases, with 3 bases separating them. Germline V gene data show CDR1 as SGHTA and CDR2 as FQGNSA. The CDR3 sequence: CASSLGDQPQHF. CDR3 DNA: TGTGCCAGCAGCTTAGGGGATCAGCCCCAGCATTTT.

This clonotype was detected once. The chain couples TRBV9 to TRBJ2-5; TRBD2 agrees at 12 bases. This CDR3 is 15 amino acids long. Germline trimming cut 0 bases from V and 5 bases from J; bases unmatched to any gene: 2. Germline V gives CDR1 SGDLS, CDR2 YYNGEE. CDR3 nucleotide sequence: TGTGCCAGCAGCGTAGCTAGCGGGAGGGGGGAGACCCAGTACTTC. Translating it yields CASSVASGRGETQYF.

CDR3 amino acids: CASSASTSNNEQFF. CDR3 nucleotide sequence: TGTGCCAGCAGTGCCTCGACTAGTAACAATGAGCAGTTCTTC. The rearrangement links TRBV27 to TRBJ2-1; D is possibly TRBD2 (6 bases). Germline assignment: CDR1 MNHEY and CDR2 SMNVEV (reference sequence). Between the trimmed V and J ends, which lost 5 bases and 5 bases, there was a span of 13 bases. The CDR3 covers 14 residues.

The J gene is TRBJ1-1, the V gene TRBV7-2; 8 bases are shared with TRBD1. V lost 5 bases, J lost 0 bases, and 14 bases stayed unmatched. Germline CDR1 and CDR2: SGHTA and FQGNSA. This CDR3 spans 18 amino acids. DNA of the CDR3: TGTGCCAGCAGCCTAAGATCCGGGACAGGAACCTTGAACACTGAAGCTTTCTTT. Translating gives CASSLRSGTGTLNTEAFF.

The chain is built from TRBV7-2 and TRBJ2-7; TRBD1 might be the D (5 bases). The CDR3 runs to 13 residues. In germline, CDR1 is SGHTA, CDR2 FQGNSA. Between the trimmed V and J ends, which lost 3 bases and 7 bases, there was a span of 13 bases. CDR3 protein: CASSFDRTMEQYF. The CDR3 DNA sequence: TGTGCCAGCAGCTTCGACAGAACTATGGAGCAGTACTTC.

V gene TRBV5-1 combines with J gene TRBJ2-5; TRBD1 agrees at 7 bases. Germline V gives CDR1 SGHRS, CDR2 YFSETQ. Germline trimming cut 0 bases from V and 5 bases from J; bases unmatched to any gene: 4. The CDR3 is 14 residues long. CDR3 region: CASSLAQGSETQYF. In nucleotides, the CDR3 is TGCGCCAGCAGCTTGGCACAGGGGAGTGAGACCCAGTACTTC. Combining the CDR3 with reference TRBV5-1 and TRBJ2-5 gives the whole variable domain KAGVTQTPRYLIKTRGQQVTLSCSPISGHRSVSWYQQTPGQGLQFLFEYFSETQRNKGNFPGRFSGRQFSNSRSEMNVSTLELGDSALYLCASSLAQGSETQYFGPGTRLLVL.

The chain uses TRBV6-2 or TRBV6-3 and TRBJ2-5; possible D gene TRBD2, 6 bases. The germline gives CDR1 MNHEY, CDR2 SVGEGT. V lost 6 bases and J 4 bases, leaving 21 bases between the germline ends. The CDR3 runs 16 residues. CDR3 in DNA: TGTGCCAGCAGCCTCCATAGCGGAGTTGGGCCAGAGACCCAGTACTTC. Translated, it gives CASSLHSGVGPETQYF.

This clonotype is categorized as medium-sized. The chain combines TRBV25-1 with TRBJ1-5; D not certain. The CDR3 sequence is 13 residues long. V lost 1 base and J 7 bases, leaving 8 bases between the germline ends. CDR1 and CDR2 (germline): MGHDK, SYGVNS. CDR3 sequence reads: CASSESGNQPQHF. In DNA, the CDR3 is TGTGCCAGCAGTGAATCTGGTAACCAGCCCCAGCATTTT.

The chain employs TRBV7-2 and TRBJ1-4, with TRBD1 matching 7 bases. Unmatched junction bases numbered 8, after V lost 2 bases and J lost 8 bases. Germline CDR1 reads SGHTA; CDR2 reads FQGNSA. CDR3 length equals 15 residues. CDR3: CASSLLGAGGEKLFF. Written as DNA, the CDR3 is TGTGCCAGCAGCTTACTTGGGGCAGGGGGGGAAAAACTGTTTTTT.

The CDR3 reads CSARDRDYTDTQYF. The CDR3 bases are TGCAGTGCTCGGGATCGGGATTACACAGATACGCAGTATTTT. The genes are TRBV20-1 and TRBJ2-3; TRBD2 might be the D (5 bases). From germline, CDR1 is DFQATT and CDR2 SNEGSKA (reference sequence). With 5 bases removed from V and 2 bases from J, the gap between germline ends came to 14 bases. The CDR3 contains 14 residues.

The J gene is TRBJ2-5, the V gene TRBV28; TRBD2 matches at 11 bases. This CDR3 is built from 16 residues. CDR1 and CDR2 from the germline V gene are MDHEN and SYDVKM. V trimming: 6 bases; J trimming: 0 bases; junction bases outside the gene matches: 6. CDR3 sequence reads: CASRFSGRGYQETQYF. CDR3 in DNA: TGTGCCAGCAGGTTTAGCGGGAGGGGGTACCAAGAGACCCAGTACTTC.

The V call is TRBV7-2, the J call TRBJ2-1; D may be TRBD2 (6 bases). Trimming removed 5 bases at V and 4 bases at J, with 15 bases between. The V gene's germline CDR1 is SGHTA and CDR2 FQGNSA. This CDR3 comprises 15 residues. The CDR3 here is CASSRPEEGYNEQFF. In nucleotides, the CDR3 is TGTGCCAGCAGCCGCCCGGAGGAGGGATACAATGAGCAGTTCTTC.

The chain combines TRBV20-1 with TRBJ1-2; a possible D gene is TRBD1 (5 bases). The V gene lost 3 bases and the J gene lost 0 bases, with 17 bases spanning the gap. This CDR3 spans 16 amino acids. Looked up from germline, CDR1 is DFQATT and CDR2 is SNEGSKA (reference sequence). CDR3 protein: CSASGAGQAANYGYTF. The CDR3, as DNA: TGCAGTGCTAGTGGGGCGGGGCAGGCGGCTAACTATGGCTACACCTTC.

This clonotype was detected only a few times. CDR3 sequence reads: CASSFASYEQYF. The CDR3 DNA is TGTGCCAGCAGTTTCGCCTCCTACGAGCAGTACTTC. This rearrangement joins TRBV27 to TRBJ2-7; D uncertain. Germline CDR1 and CDR2: MNHEY and SMNVEV (reference sequence). This CDR3 spans 12 amino acids. The germline V and J ends were trimmed by 3 bases and 0 bases, with 3 bases remaining between them.

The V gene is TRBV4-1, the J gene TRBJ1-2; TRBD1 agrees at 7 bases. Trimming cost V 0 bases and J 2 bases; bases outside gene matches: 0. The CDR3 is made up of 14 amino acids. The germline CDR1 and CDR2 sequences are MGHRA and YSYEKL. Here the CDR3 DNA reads TGCGCCAGCAGCCAAGACAGGGGGAACTATGGCTACACCTTC. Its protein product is CASSQDRGNYGYTF.

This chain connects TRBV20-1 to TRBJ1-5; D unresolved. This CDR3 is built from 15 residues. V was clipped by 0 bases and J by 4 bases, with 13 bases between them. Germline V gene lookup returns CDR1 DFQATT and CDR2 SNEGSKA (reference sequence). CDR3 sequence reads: CSARDLGRRNQPQHF. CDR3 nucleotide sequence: TGCAGTGCTAGAGATCTAGGGCGGAGGAATCAGCCCCAGCATTTT.

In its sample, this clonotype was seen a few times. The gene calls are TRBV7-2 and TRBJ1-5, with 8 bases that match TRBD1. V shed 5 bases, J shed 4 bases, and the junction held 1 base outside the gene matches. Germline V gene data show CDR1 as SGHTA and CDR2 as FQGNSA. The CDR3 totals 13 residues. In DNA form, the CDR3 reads TGTGCCAGCAGCAGACAGGGGAATCAGCCCCAGCATTTT. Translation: CASSRQGNQPQHF.

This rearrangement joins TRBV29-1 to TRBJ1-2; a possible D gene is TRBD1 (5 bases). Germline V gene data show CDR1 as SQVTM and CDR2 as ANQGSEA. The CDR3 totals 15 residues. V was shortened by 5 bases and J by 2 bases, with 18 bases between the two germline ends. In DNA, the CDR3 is TGCAGCGTTACATCAAGGGCAGGGCAAAACTATGGCTACACCTTC. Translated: CSVTSRAGQNYGYTF.

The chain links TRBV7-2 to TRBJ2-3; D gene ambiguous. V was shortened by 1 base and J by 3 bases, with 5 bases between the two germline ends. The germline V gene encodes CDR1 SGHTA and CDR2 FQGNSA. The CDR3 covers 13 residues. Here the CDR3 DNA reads TGTGCCAGCAGCTTAGAGGCAACAGATACGCAGTATTTT. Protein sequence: CASSLEATDTQYF. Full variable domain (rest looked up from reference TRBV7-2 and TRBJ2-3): GAGVSQSPSNKVTEKGKDVELRCDPISGHTALYWYRQSLGQGLEFLIYFQGNSAPDKSGLPSDRFSAERTGGSVSTLTIQRTQQEDSAVYLCASSLEATDTQYFGPGTRLTVL.

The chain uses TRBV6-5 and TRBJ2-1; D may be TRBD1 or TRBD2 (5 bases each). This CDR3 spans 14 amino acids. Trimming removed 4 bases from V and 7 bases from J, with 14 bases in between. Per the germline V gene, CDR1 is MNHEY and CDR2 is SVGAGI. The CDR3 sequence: CASSWAGTRNEQFF. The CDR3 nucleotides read TGTGCCAGCAGTTGGGCCGGGACCAGAAATGAGCAGTTCTTC.

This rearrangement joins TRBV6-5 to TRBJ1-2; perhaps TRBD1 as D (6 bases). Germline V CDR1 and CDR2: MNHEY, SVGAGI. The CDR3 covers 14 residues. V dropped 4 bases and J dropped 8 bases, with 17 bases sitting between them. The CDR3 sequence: CASSSERTARGYTF. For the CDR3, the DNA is TGTGCCAGCAGTTCCGAACGGACAGCCCGGGGCTACACCTTC.

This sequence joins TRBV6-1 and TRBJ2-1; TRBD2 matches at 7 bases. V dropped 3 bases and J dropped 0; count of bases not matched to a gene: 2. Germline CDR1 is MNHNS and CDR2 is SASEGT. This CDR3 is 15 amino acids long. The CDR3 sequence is CASSDGGGSYNEQFF. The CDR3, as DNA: TGTGCCAGCAGTGATGGGGGGGGCTCCTACAATGAGCAGTTCTTC.

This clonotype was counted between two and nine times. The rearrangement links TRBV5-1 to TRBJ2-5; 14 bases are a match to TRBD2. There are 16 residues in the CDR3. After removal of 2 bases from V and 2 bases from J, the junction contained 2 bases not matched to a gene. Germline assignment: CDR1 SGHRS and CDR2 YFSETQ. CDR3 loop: CASSFRLAGGQETQYF. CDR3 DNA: TGCGCCAGCAGCTTCAGACTAGCGGGAGGGCAAGAGACCCAGTACTTC.